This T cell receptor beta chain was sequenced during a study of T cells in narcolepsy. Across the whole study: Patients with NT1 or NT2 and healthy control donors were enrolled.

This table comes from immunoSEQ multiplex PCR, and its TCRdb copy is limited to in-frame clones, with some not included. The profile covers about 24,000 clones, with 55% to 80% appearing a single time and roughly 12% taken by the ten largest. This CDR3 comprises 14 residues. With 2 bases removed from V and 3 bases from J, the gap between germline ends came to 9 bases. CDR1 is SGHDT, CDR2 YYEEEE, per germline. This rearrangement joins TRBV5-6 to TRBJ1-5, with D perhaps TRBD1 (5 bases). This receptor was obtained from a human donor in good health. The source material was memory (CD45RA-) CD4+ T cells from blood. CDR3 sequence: CASSFQGSNQPQHF. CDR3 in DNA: TGTGCCAGCAGCTTCCAGGGTTCCAATCAGCCCCAGCATTTT.